The 31 T cell receptor beta chains below come from one sample, sequenced in a study of CD8 T cells in Susac syndrome. Reverse transcription used roughly 0.45 to 1 ug RNA and random hexamers. In TCRdb, the immunoSEQ multiplex PCR reads were re-called with MiXCR into one record per CDR3 protein. The sample contains 160,000 or so distinct CDR3 sequences, roughly 94% of which appear only once. The specimen sequenced was CD4+ T cells from PBMCs. These receptors were taken from a human donor with multiple sclerosis.

The V gene is TRBV19, the J gene TRBJ2-5, with unresolved D. The CDR3 is 12 residues long. Germline values: CDR1 LNHDA, CDR2 SQIVND (reference sequence). Trimming removed 5 bases at V and 3 bases at J, with 7 bases between. The CDR3 region is CASSLSKETQYF. CDR3 bases: TGTGCCAGTAGTCTCTCAAAAGAGACCCAGTACTTC.

The chain uses TRBV27 and TRBJ2-6, with 11 nucleotides matching TRBD1. The J segment lost 0 bases and the V segment lost 5 bases, leaving 9 bases of the junction unmatched. This CDR3 is built from 19 residues. From germline, CDR1 is MNHEY and CDR2 SMNVEV (reference sequence). The DNA for the CDR3 is TGTGCCAGCAGTGCTAATCTGGGGACAGGGGGCTCTGGGGCCAACGTCCTGACTTTC. Protein: CASSANLGTGGSGANVLTF.

The chain carries TRBV15 and TRBJ1-2, with TRBD1 as a possible D gene (5 bases). Trimming took off 5 bases at V and 4 bases at J, with 20 bases between the two ends. The germline CDR1 and CDR2 sequences are LNHNV and YYDKDF (reference sequence). The length of the CDR3 is 16 residues. The CDR3 loop is CATSGGLGRDSYGYTF. The CDR3 DNA sequence: TGTGCCACCAGCGGAGGTTTGGGACGAGATAGCTATGGCTACACCTTC.

This chain links TRBV3-1 with TRBJ1-2; the D is unclear. This CDR3 spans 13 amino acids. V gave up 0 bases and J gave up 8 bases, with 10 bases separating them. Per the germline V gene, CDR1 is LGHDT and CDR2 is YNNKEL (reference sequence). The CDR3 sequence is CASSQDRVGGYTF. The CDR3 DNA is TGTGCCAGCAGCCAAGACCGGGTAGGGGGCTACACCTTC.

A single count supports this clonotype. CDR3 amino acids: CASSLDGEPGYTF. The CDR3 DNA sequence: TGCGCCAGCAGCTTGGACGGGGAACCTGGCTACACCTTC. This chain connects TRBV5-1 to TRBJ1-2; D not certain. The germline V and J ends were trimmed by 0 bases and 7 bases, with 10 bases remaining between them. Germline loops: CDR1 SGHRS, CDR2 YFSETQ. This CDR3 has 13 residues.

A word on this clonotype: The junction departs from the called germline gene at one end, perhaps through a read error. This sequence joins TRBV28 and TRBJ2-1; no clear D. This CDR3 region has 14 residues. Germline V CDR1 and CDR2: MDHEN, SYDVKM. CDR3 sequence reads: CASIKRDSYNDQFF. The CDR3, as DNA: TGTGCCAGCATTAAGAGAGACTCCTACAATGATCAGTTCTTC.

This clonotype was seen once. The rearrangement links TRBV5-1 to TRBJ1-3; TRBD1 might be the D (5 bases). The CDR3 contains 17 residues. V lost 0 bases to trimming and J lost 0 bases, with 13 bases between them. The germline V gene encodes CDR1 SGHRS and CDR2 YFSETQ. The CDR3 sequence is CASSLVPGPSSGNTIYF. The CDR3 bases are TGCGCCAGCAGCTTGGTTCCAGGGCCTAGCTCTGGAAACACCATATATTTT.

The chain links TRBV6-5 to TRBJ2-3, with D possibly being TRBD1 or TRBD2 (5 bases each). V shed 0 bases and J shed 6 bases, with 13 bases lying between them. Germline-derived CDR1 and CDR2 are MNHEY and SVGAGI. The CDR3 is 15 residues long. CDR3: CASSYSGELSDTQYF. CDR3 bases: TGTGCCAGCAGTTACTCGGGGGAACTCTCGGATACGCAGTATTTT.

The chain employs TRBV6-5 and TRBJ1-4; TRBD1 might be the D (5 bases). The CDR3 covers 15 residues. Germline V lookup: CDR1 MNHEY, CDR2 SVGAGI. Trimming cost V 5 bases and J 0 bases, with 10 bases left between them. The CDR3 here is CASSLWGPTNEKLFF. In DNA, the CDR3 is TGTGCCAGCAGTCTATGGGGCCCAACTAATGAAAAACTGTTTTTT.

The V and J genes are TRBV7-9 and TRBJ1-1; the D is unclear. Trimming removed 5 bases at V and 0 bases at J, with 13 bases between. This CDR3 spans 15 amino acids. Germline V gene data show CDR1 as SEHNR and CDR2 as FQNEAQ (reference sequence). CDR3 in amino acids: CASSPQAFLNTEAFF. The CDR3 region has the DNA TGTGCCAGCAGCCCGCAGGCATTTTTGAACACTGAAGCTTTCTTT.

The chain uses TRBV7-9 and TRBJ1-1; D not resolved. The length of the CDR3 is 13 residues. The V gene's germline CDR1 is SEHNR and CDR2 FQNEAQ (reference sequence). Trimming stripped 1 base from V and 4 bases from J, with 7 bases between. Written as DNA, the CDR3 is TGTGCCAGCAGCTTAGTGTTCGGCACTGAAGCTTTCTTT. It encodes CASSLVFGTEAFF.

V usage is TRBV18 and J usage is TRBJ1-1; D remains ambiguous. The CDR3 spans 15 residues. Trimming left V 2 bases short and J 2 bases short, with 12 bases between. The germline V gene encodes CDR1 KGHSH and CDR2 LQKENI. The CDR3 is CASSPSNVGNTEAFF. CDR3 DNA sequence: TGTGCCAGCTCACCATCTAACGTCGGAAACACTGAAGCTTTCTTT. Together with reference TRBV18 and TRBJ1-1, the CDR3 gives the full variable domain: NAGVMQNPRHLVRRRGQEARLRCSPMKGHSHVYWYRQLPEEGLKFMVYLQKENIIDESGMPKERFSAEFPKEGPSILRIQQVVRGDSAAYFCASSPSNVGNTEAFFGQGTRLTVV.

V gene TRBV9 combines with J gene TRBJ2-1; D is undetermined. Germline V gene sequence: CDR1 SGDLS, CDR2 YYNGEE. This CDR3 comprises 13 residues. Trimming cost V 2 bases and J 10 bases, with 13 bases left between them. As DNA, the CDR3 is TGTGCCAGCAGCGTCGACTCCGAGACCGAGCAGTTCTTC. This translates into CASSVDSETEQFF.

This rearrangement joins TRBV28 to TRBJ1-4, with D tentatively TRBD1 (5 bases). The CDR3 is 15 amino acids. CDR1 is MDHEN and CDR2 is SYDVKM in the germline V gene. V lost 3 bases to trimming and J lost 7 bases, with 15 bases between them. CDR3: CASSFAWQGGEKLFF. The CDR3 DNA follows: TGTGCCAGCAGTTTTGCCTGGCAGGGTGGTGAAAAACTGTTTTTT.

The CDR3 coding sequence is TGTGCCAGCCGGGGTGAAGCGACCGGGGAGCTGTTTTTT. This sequence encodes CASRGEATGELFF. This chain joins TRBV25-1 and TRBJ2-2; D might be TRBD2 (5 bases). This CDR3 comprises 13 residues. With 8 bases removed from V and 5 bases from J, the gap between germline ends came to 12 bases. Germline lookup yields CDR1 MGHDK and CDR2 SYGVNS.

The V gene is TRBV24-1, the J gene TRBJ1-2; no firm D call. The CDR3 runs 14 residues. Germline CDR1 and CDR2: KGHDR and SFDVKD. V lost 4 bases to trimming and J lost 1 base, with 9 bases between them. The CDR3 DNA reads TGTGCCACCAGTGAGCGGCACTATAACTATGGCTACACCTTC. Translated, it gives CATSERHYNYGYTF.

The chain joins TRBV30 to TRBJ2-5; D gene unclear. Between the trimmed V and J ends, which lost 0 bases and 2 bases, there was a span of 7 bases. The CDR3 has 13 residues. CDR1 GTSNPN and CDR2 SVGIG come from the germline V gene (reference sequence). The CDR3 nucleotides read TGTGCCTGGAGTGTATCTAGTCAAGAGACCCAGTACTTC. This gives the protein CAWSVSSQETQYF.

V gene TRBV14 combines with J gene TRBJ2-3, with D perhaps matching TRBD2 (5 bases). Trimming stripped 4 bases from V and 7 bases from J, with 12 bases between. CDR3 length: 13 residues. CDR1 SGHDN and CDR2 FVKESK come from the germline V gene. In DNA, the CDR3 is TGTGCCAGCAGCCCATGGACTCCTCATACGCAGTATTTT. It specifies CASSPWTPHTQYF.

The rearrangement links TRBV24-1 to TRBJ1-2, with D possibly TRBD1 on 6 matching bases. The CDR3 consists of 13 residues. Between the trimmed V and J ends, which lost 5 bases and 6 bases, there was a span of 12 bases. Germline V gene lookup returns CDR1 KGHDR and CDR2 SFDVKD. The CDR3 protein is CATSGRAGDGYTF. Written as DNA, the CDR3 is TGTGCCACCAGTGGAAGGGCAGGGGATGGCTACACCTTC.

This chain uses TRBV6-5 with TRBJ2-1; 8 bases agree with TRBD2. After removal of 5 bases from V and 4 bases from J, the junction contained 1 base not matched to a gene. CDR3 length: 13 amino acids. Germline CDR1 is MNHEY and CDR2 is SVGAGI. The CDR3 spells CASSKREYNEQFF. The CDR3, as DNA: TGTGCCAGCAGTAAGCGGGAGTACAATGAGCAGTTCTTC.

This chain uses TRBV6-5 with TRBJ1-1; D might be TRBD1 (6 bases). Trimming cost V 4 bases and J 1 base, with 10 bases left between them. The germline CDR1 and CDR2 sequences are MNHEY and SVGAGI. The CDR3 loop spans 14 amino acids. CDR3 region: CASSSDRQNTEAFF. The DNA for the CDR3 is TGTGCCAGCAGTTCCGACAGGCAGAACACTGAAGCTTTCTTT.

This clonotype has more than one count but fewer than ten. J is TRBJ2-7 and V is TRBV2; D call uncertain. This CDR3 contains 11 residues. Germline V CDR1 and CDR2: SNHLY, FYNNEI. The germline V and J ends were trimmed by 3 bases and 2 bases, with 2 bases remaining between them. The CDR3 sequence: CASSDAYEQYF. CDR3 nucleotide sequence: TGTGCCAGCAGTGATGCCTACGAGCAGTACTTC.

The chain carries TRBV7-2 and TRBJ2-1, with D hard to call. Between the trimmed V and J ends, which lost 0 bases and 6 bases, there was a span of 6 bases. CDR1 is SGHTA, CDR2 FQGNSA, per germline. CDR3 size: 13 residues. In nucleotides, the CDR3 is TGTGCCAGCAGCTTAGCGGAGCTCAATGAGCAGTTCTTC. Protein sequence: CASSLAELNEQFF.

This chain links TRBV6-4 with TRBJ2-7; 14 bases map to TRBD2. Germline V gene sequence: CDR1 MRHNA, CDR2 SNTAGT. This CDR3 has 15 amino acids. Unmatched junction bases numbered 1, after V lost 5 bases and J lost 1 base. CDR3 in amino acids: CASSRLAGGSYEQYF. The CDR3 coding sequence is TGTGCCAGCAGTCGACTAGCGGGAGGGTCCTACGAGCAGTACTTC.

CDR3 in DNA: TGTGCCAGCAGTATGATCTCCTACGAGCAGTACTTC. Residues: CASSMISYEQYF. The chain has TRBV28 and TRBJ2-7; D is unresolved. The length of the CDR3 is 12 residues. V gave up 5 bases and J gave up 0 bases, with 5 bases separating them. Germline-derived CDR1 and CDR2 are MDHEN and SYDVKM. Based on the CDR3 plus reference TRBV28 and TRBJ2-7, the full variable domain is DVKVTQSSRYLVKRTGEKVFLECVQDMDHENMFWYRQDPGLGLRLIYFSYDVKMKEKGDIPEGYSVSREKKERFSLILESASTNQTSMYLCASSMISYEQYFGPGTRLTVT.

CDR3 sequence (DNA): TGCAGTGCTGCCCCGGGACTAGCGGGAGGGCCCGACGAGCAGTACTTC. Translating gives CSAAPGLAGGPDEQYF. This sequence joins TRBV20-1 and TRBJ2-7, with 16 positions matching TRBD2. This CDR3 is 16 amino acids long. Trimming removed 5 bases from V and 5 bases from J; junction bases left unmatched: 9. Germline CDR1 and CDR2: DFQATT and SNEGSKA (reference sequence).

The V call is TRBV20-1, the J call TRBJ1-2; no clear D. This CDR3 contains 13 residues. V dropped 3 bases and J dropped 8 bases, with 16 bases sitting between them. Germline assignment: CDR1 DFQATT and CDR2 SNEGSKA (reference sequence). CDR3 amino acids: CSASAQQEGGYTF. The CDR3 region has the DNA TGCAGTGCTAGTGCACAGCAAGAAGGAGGCTACACCTTC.

This rearrangement joins TRBV3-1 to TRBJ1-5; D not certain. Germline CDR1 and CDR2: LGHDT and YNNKEL (reference sequence). Trimming took off 0 bases at V and 6 bases at J, with 6 bases between the two ends. CDR3 length: 13 amino acids. CDR3 loop: CASSQDRFQPQHF. CDR3 nucleotide sequence: TGTGCCAGCAGCCAAGATAGGTTTCAGCCCCAGCATTTT.

J is TRBJ2-1 and V is TRBV10-3; 9 nucleotides match TRBD1. CDR1 ENHRY and CDR2 SYGVKD come from the germline V gene. The CDR3 runs to 13 residues. V was clipped by 10 bases and J by 7 bases; unmatched bases: 8. CDR3 loop: CATSDRGMNEQFF. CDR3 nucleotides: TGTGCCACCTCGGACAGGGGCATGAATGAGCAGTTCTTC.

This sequence joins TRBV30 and TRBJ1-3; TRBD1 aligns across 7 bases. Unmatched junction bases numbered 4, after V lost 5 bases and J lost 3 bases. The germline gives CDR1 GTSNPN, CDR2 SVGIG (reference sequence). The CDR3 is made up of 13 amino acids. The DNA of the CDR3 is TGTGCCTGGCAAGGGGGCTTTGGAAACACCATATATTTT. It encodes CAWQGGFGNTIYF.

This clonotype was seen only a few times. The rearrangement joins TRBV12-3 or TRBV12-4 to TRBJ2-3; no reliable D call. This CDR3 has 13 residues. V dropped 5 bases and J dropped 4 bases, with 10 bases sitting between them. CDR3 coding DNA: TGTGCCAGCAGTCGTGCTGGGGCAGATACGCAGTATTTT. This gives the protein CASSRAGADTQYF.